Shown below are 5 T cell receptor beta chains from a single sample sequenced in a study of T-cell reconstitution after alpha-beta-depleted transplantation in children. A TCRbeta library incorporating unique molecular identifiers was prepared. A single record per CDR3 protein comes from TCRdb applying MiXCR to the PCR reads. The sample includes fewer than 120,000 distinct CDR3 sequences, around a tenth of them seen just once. Sample: PBMCs from the stem cell graft donor, taken from the stem cell graft. Receptors were obtained from a human donor who donated a stem cell graft to a child with acute lymphoblastic leukemia.

In its sample, this clonotype was seen many times. The chain links TRBV6-1 to TRBJ2-3; 7 bases match TRBD2. CDR3 length equals 16 residues. V trimming: 5 bases; J trimming: 3 bases; junction bases outside the gene matches: 11. Germline V gene sequence: CDR1 MNHNS, CDR2 SASEGT. CDR3 in DNA: TGTGCCAGCAGTCGCCTTGGGGGGGAGGGGACAGATACGCAGTATTTT. Its translation is CASSRLGGEGTDTQYF.

Ten or more counts support this clonotype. The genes are TRBV20-1 and TRBJ1-1; a possible D gene is TRBD1 (5 bases). Trimming left V 0 bases short and J 4 bases short, with 15 bases between. The germline V gene has CDR1 DFQATT and CDR2 SNEGSKA (reference sequence). The CDR3 sequence is 15 residues long. The CDR3: CSARDLKGLSTEAFF. As DNA, the CDR3 is TGCAGTGCTAGAGATCTAAAGGGGCTTTCCACTGAAGCTTTCTTT.

The chain combines TRBV27 with TRBJ2-2; unclear D gene. The CDR3 consists of 12 residues. Trimming removed 1 base at V and 6 bases at J, with 3 bases between. Per the germline V gene, CDR1 is MNHEY and CDR2 is SMNVEV (reference sequence). CDR3 protein: CASSLWAGELFF. The CDR3 coding sequence is TGTGCCAGCAGTTTATGGGCCGGGGAGCTGTTTTTT.

This clonotype occurred many times. The chain combines TRBV10-3 with TRBJ2-1, with 7 bases lining up with TRBD1. The CDR3 is 14 amino acids. CDR1 and CDR2 (germline): ENHRY, SYGVKD. Trimming cost V 5 bases and J 5 bases; bases outside gene matches: 6. CDR3 nucleotides: TGTGCCATCAGTATCGGGACAGCCGACAATGAGCAGTTCTTC. Encoded protein: CAISIGTADNEQFF.

This clonotype was found many times. The chain employs TRBV5-1 and TRBJ1-5, with a tentative D call TRBD1 (5 bases). The germline gives CDR1 SGHRS, CDR2 YFSETQ. The CDR3 spans 14 residues. V gave up 5 bases and J gave up 4 bases, with 13 bases separating them. The CDR3 sequence: CASRRGGENQPQHF. The CDR3 region has the DNA TGCGCCAGCAGGCGGGGGGGAGAGAATCAGCCCCAGCATTTT.